This TCR beta chain was captured in a study of T cells in Graves' hyperthyroidism and ophthalmopathy. Amplified TCR beta CDR3 regions came from RNA transcripts. Primed by the HTBI set, a first-round RT-PCR was run on the TCR CDR3. TCRdb fed the multiplex PCR reads into MiXCR, producing one record per CDR3 protein. Here the sample spans approximately 300,000 distinct CDR3 sequences, around 15% being singletons. This clonotype was picked up a small number of times. In germline, CDR1 is SSHAT, CDR2 FNYEAQ (reference sequence). The CDR3 is 18 amino acids. Germline trimming cut 2 bases from V and 2 bases from J; bases unmatched to any gene: 12.

This clonotype was obtained from a woman aged 55-70 years with Graves' ophthalmopathy. This sequence joins TRBV7-7 and TRBJ1-5, with TRBD1 matching 7 bases. The sequenced sample consisted of blood. The CDR3 protein is CASSLKFPLRGGNQPQHF. CDR3 DNA sequence: TGTGCCAGCAGCTTAAAATTCCCCCTCAGGGGGGGCAATCAGCCCCAGCATTTT.